This T cell receptor (beta chain) was found in a study of blood T cell repertoires in COVID-19. Study context: The origin of the acute and convalescent COVID-19 samples was the United States, Italy and Spain. The analysed material was cDNA or gDNA that came from T cells, B-cell-depleted T cells, or PBMCs.

V was pared by 3 bases and J by 9 bases, with 18 bases between. The CDR3 spans 15 residues. Germline CDR1 MDHEN, CDR2 SYDVKM. One Seattle source followed patients from active infection through their disease course. As originally analysed: Amplified reference gene primers provided the basis for estimating nucleated cell counts. Clones were read by immunoSEQ multiplex PCR, and TCRdb kept only the in-frame ones, dropping some. The V and J calls and the clone size are those of that table, but D and trimming were determined from the DNA. The data hold approximately 350,000 clones, with about 90% observed a single time.

The V gene is TRBV28, the J gene TRBJ2-1; a weak D match, TRBD1 (6 bases). The receptor was isolated from a woman in her 70s with COVID-19, enrolled during active disease. The sequenced material came from peripheral blood. CDR3 region: CASSFIAGTSGEQFF. The CDR3, as DNA: TGTGCCAGCAGTTTTATTGCTGGGACATCTGGTGAGCAGTTCTTC.